Listed here is a single T cell receptor beta chain. V lost 5 bases and J lost 4, with 9 bases in between. Germline values: CDR1 SGHTA, CDR2 FQGNSA. The CDR3 is made up of 13 amino acids. These data originate in a study of PD-L1 blockade in urothelial cancer. Overall study context: Median T cell yield per blood sample was more than 120,000 cells.

Synthetic spike-ins, TCR analog templates, were added into each PCR. The repertoire was sequenced with immunoSEQ multiplex PCR; TCRdb's copy has only in-frame clones and lacks some. The sample includes about 50,000 clones, 88% of them seen just once. Time point here: peripheral blood 6 weeks after treatment start. Source: PBMCs, taken around atezolizumab (anti-PD-L1) treatment. The chain has TRBV7-2 and TRBJ1-3; weak D call: TRBD1 (5 bases). This TCR derives from a man in his 60s with urothelial cancer. CDR3 DNA sequence: TGTGCCAGCAGCGAAGGGGTCGGAAACACCATATATTTT. This sequence encodes CASSEGVGNTIYF.